This TCR beta chain appears in the sequencing data of a study of blood T cell repertoires in COVID-19. Clones were sequenced by immunoSEQ multiplex PCR, and TCRdb holds only the in-frame ones, with some missing. The sample consists of under 300,000 clones, around 84% of them appearing once. Trimming took 3 bases from V and 7 from J, leaving 13 bases between them. CDR3 length: 13 amino acids. The V gene's germline CDR1 is MRHNA and CDR2 SNTAGT. V and J are TRBV6-4 and TRBJ2-7, with TRBD1 as a possible D gene (5 bases). The receptor was derived from a man aged 40-49 years who had recovered from COVID-19. The specimen sequenced was peripheral blood. This CDR3 reads CASSEYAGREQYF. CDR3 in DNA: TGTGCCAGCAGTGAATATGCAGGGCGTGAGCAGTACTTC.